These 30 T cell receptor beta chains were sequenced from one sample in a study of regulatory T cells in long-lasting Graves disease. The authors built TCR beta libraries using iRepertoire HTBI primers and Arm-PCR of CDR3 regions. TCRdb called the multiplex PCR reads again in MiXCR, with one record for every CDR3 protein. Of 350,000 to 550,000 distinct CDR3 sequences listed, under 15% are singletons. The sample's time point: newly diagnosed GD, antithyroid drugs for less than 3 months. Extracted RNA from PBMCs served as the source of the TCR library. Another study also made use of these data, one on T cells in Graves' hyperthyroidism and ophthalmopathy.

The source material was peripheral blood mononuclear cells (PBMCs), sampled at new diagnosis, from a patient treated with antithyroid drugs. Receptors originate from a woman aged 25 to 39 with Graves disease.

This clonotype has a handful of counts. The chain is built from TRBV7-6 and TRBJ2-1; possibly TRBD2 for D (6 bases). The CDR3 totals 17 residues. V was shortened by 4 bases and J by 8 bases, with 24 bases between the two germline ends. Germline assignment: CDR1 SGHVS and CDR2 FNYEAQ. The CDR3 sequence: CASSSNLWGGALDEQFF. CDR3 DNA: TGTGCCAGCAGCTCAAACCTCTGGGGCGGGGCCTTAGATGAGCAGTTCTTC.

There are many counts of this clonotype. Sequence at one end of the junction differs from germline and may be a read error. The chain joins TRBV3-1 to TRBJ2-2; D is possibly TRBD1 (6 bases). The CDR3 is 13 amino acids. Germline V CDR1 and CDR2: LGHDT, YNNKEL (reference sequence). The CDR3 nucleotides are TGCGCCAGCAGCAGGGGGAACACCGGGGAGCTGTTTTTT. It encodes CASSRGNTGELFF.

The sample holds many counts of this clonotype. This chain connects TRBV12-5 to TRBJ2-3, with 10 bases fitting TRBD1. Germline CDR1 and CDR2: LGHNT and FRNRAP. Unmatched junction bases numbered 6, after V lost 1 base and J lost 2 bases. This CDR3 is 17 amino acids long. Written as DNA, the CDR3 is TGTGCTAGTGGTTTGGCCCCGACAGGGGGCGTCACAGATACGCAGTATTTT. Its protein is CASGLAPTGGVTDTQYF.

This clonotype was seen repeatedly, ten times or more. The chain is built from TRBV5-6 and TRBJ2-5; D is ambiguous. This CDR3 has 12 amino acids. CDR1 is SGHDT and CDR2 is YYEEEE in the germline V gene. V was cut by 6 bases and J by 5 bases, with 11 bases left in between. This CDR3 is CASTHSEETQYF. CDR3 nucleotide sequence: TGTGCCAGCACGCATTCTGAGGAGACCCAGTACTTC.

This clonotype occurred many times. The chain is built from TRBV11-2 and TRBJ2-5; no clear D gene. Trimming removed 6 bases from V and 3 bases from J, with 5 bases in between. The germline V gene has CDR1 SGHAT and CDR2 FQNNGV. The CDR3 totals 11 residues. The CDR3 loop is CASSFKETQYF. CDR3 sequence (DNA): TGTGCCAGCAGTTTTAAAGAGACCCAGTACTTC.

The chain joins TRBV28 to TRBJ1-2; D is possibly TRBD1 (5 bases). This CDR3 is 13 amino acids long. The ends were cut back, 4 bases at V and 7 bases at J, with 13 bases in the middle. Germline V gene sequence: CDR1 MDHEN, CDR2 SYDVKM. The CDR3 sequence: CASSSPGRGGYTF. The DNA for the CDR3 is TGTGCCAGCAGTTCCCCGGGGCGCGGTGGCTACACCTTC.

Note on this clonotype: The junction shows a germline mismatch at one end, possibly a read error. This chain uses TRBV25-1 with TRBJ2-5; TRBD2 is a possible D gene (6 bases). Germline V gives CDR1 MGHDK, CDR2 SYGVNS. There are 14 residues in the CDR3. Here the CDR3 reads CASSVTSYQETQHF. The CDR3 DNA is TGTGCCAGCAGTGTTACTAGCTACCAAGAGACCCAGCACTTC.

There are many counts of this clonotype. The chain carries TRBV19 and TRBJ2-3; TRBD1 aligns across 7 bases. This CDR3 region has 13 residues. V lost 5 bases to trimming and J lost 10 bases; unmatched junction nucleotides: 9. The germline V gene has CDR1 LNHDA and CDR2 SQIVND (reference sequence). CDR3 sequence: CASSFLQGNAQYF. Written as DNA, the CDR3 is TGTGCCAGTAGTTTTCTACAGGGGAATGCGCAGTATTTT.

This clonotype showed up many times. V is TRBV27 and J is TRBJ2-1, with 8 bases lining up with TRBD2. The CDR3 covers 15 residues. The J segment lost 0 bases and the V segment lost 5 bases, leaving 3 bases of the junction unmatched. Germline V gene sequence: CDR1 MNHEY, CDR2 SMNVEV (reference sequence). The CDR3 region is CASSIGLASYNEQFF. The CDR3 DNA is TGTGCCAGCAGTATCGGACTAGCCTCCTACAATGAGCAGTTCTTC.

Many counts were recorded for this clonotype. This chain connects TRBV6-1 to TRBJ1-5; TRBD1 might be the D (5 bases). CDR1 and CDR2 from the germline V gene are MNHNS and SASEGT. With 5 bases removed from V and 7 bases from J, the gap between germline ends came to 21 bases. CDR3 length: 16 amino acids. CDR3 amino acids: CASSPGLWFPNQPQHF. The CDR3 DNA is TGTGCCAGCAGTCCAGGGTTGTGGTTTCCCAACCAGCCCCAGCATTTT.

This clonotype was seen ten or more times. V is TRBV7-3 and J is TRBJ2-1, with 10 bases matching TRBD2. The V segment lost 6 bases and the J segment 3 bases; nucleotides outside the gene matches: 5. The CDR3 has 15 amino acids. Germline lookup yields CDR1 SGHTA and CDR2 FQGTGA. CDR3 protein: CASSPAGGSYNEQFF. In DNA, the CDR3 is TGTGCCAGCAGTCCAGCGGGAGGGAGCTACAATGAGCAGTTCTTC.

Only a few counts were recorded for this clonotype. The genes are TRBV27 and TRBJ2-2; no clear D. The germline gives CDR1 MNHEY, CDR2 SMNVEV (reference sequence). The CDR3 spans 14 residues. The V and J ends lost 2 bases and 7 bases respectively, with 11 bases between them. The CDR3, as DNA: TGTGCCAGCAGTTTAACCCGGCAGGACGGGGAGCTGTTTTTT. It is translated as CASSLTRQDGELFF.

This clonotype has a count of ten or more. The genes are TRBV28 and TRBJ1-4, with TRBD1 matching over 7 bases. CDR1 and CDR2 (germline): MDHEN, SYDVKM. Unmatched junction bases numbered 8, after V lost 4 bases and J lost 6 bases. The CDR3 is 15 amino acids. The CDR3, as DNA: TGTGCCAGCAGTTCCGAGGGGGCATTGTATGAAAAACTGTTTTTT. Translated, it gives CASSSEGALYEKLFF.

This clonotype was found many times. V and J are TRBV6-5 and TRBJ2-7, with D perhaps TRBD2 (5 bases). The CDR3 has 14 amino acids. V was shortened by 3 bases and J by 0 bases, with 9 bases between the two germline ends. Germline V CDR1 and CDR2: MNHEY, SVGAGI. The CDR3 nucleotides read TGTGCCAGCAGTTATGGGGAGACCTCCTACGAGCAGTACTTC. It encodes CASSYGETSYEQYF.

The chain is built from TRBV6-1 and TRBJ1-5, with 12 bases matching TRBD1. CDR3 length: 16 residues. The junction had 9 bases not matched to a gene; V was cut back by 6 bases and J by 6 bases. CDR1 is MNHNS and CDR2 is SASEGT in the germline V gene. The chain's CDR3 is CASRHQGQGAAQPQHF. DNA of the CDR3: TGTGCCAGCAGACACCAGGGACAGGGGGCCGCTCAGCCCCAGCATTTT.

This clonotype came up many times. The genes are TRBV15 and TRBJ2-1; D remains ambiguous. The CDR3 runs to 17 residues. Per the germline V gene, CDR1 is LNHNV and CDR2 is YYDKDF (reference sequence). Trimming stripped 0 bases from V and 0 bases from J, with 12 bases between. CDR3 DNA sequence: TGTGCCACCAGCAGAGATCCACCCCCGAGCTCCTACAATGAGCAGTTCTTC. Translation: CATSRDPPPSSYNEQFF.

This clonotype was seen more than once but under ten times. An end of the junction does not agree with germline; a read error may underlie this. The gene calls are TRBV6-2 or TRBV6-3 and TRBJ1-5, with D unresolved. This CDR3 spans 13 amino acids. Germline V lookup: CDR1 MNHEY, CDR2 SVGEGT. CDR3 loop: CTSSYTVGQPQHF. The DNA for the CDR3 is TGTACCAGCAGTTACACCGTGGGGCAGCCCCAGCATTTT.

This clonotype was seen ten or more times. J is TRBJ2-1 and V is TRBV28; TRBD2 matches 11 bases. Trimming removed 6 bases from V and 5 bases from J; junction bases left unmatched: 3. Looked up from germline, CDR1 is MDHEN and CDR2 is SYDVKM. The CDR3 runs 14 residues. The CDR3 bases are TGTGCCAGCAGGACTAGCGGGATCAACAATGAGCAGTTCTTC. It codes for CASRTSGINNEQFF.

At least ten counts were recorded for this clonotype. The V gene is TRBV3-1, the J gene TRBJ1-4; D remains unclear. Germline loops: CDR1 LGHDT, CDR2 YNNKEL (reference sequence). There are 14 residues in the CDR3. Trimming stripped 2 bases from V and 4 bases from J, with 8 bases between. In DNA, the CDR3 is TGTGCCAGCAGCCAACGATCGCGTAATGAAAAACTGTTTTTT. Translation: CASSQRSRNEKLFF.

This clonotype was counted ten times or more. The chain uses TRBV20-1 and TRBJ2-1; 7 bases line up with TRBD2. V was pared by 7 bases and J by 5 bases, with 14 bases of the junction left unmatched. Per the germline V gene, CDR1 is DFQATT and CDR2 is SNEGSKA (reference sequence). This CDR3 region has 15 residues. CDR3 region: CSERGGGGVHNEQFF. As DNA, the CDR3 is TGCAGTGAGCGAGGTGGGGGGGGGGTCCACAATGAGCAGTTCTTC.

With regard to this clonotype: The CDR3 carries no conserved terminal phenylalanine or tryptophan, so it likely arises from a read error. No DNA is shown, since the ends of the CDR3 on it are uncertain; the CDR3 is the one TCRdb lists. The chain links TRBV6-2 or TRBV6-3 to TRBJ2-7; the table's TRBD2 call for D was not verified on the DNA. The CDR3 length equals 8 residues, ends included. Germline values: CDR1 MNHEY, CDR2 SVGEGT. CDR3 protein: CASSGLAG.

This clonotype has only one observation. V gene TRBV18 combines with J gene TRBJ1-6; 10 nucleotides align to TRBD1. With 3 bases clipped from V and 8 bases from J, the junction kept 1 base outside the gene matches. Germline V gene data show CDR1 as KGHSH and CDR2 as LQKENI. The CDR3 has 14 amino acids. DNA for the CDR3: TGTGCCAGCTCACCGGGGACAGGGGATTCACCCCTCCACTTT. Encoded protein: CASSPGTGDSPLHF.

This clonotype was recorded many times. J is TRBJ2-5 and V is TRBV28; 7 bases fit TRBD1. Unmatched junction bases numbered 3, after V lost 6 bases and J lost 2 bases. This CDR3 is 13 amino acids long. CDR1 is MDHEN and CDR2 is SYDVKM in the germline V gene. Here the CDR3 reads CASRPGQQETQYF. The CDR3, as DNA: TGTGCCAGCAGGCCGGGACAGCAAGAGACCCAGTACTTC.

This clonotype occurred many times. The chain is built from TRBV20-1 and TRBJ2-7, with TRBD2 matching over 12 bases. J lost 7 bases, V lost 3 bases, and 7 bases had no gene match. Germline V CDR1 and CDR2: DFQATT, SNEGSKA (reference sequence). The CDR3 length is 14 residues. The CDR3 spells CSASSSGRAREQYF. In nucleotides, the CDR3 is TGCAGTGCTAGTTCTAGCGGGAGGGCCCGGGAGCAGTACTTC.

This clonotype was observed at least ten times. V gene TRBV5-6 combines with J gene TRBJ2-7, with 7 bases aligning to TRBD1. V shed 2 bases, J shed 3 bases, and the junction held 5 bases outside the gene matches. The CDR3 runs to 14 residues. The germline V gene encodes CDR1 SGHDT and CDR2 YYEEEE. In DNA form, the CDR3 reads TGTGCCAGCAGCTTTGGGACAGAGCTCTACGAGCAGTACTTC. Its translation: CASSFGTELYEQYF.

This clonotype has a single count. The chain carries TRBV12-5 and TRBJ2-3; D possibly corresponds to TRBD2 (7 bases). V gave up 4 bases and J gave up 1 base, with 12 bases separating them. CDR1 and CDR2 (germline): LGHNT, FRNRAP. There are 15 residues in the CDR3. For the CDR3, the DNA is TGTGCTAGTGGTTCTAGGGAGGGGGGCACAGATACGCAGTATTTT. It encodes CASGSREGGTDTQYF.

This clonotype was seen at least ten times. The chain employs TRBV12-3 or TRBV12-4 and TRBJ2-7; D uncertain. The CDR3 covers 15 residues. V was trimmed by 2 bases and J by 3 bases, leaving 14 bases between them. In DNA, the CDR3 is TGTGCCAGCAGTTTAAGGGCAGTGACACACTACGAGCAGTACTTC. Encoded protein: CASSLRAVTHYEQYF.

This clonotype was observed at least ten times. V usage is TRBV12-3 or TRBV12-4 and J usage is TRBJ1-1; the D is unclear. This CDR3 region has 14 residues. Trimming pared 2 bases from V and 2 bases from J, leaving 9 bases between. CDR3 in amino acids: CASSLKEQNTEAFF. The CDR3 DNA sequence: TGTGCCAGCAGTTTAAAGGAGCAAAACACTGAAGCTTTCTTT.

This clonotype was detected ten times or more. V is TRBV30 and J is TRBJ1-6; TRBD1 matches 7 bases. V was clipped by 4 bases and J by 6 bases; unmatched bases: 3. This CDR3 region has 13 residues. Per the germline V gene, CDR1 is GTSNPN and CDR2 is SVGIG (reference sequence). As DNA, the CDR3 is TGTGCCTGGACGCCAGGGGGTAATTCACCCCTCCACTTT. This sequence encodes CAWTPGGNSPLHF. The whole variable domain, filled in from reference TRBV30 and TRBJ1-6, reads SQTIHQWPATLVQPVGSPLSLECTVEGTSNPNLYWYRQAAGRGLQLLFYSVGIGQISSEVPQNLSASRPQDRQFILSSKKLLLSDSGFYLCAWTPGGNSPLHFGNGTRLTVT.

The CDR3 loop reads CAISDFSGSDSRSYNEQFF. DNA for the CDR3: TGTGCCATCAGTGATTTTAGCGGGAGCGATAGCCGCTCCTACAATGAGCAGTTCTTC. V gene TRBV10-3 combines with J gene TRBJ2-1, with 9 bases lining up with TRBD2. Trimming removed 3 bases from V and 0 bases from J; junction bases left unmatched: 12. Germline V lookup: CDR1 ENHRY, CDR2 SYGVKD. The CDR3 is 19 residues long.